This T cell receptor beta chain was profiled in a study of blood T cell repertoires in COVID-19 (dated by TCRdb to 2020 to 2021). Regarding the complete study: Collaborator samples came from the United States, Italy and Spain and covered acute and convalescent phases of COVID-19. The prospective study material was composed of cDNA or gDNA derived from T cells, B-cell-depleted T cells, or PBMCs. Subjects who had been exposed to COVID-19, were actively infected with it, or had recovered from it provided the deeply sampled blood TCRbeta repertoires that made up the dataset. The repertoires were released in a freely available public database intended as a resource for research on the immune response to SARS-CoV-2. Samples came from the ongoing ImmuneRACE study (first 160 participants) plus 1,254 subjects from 6 global collaborators. The sample metadata nearly always contained a de-identified subject ID, COVID-19 status, age in years and sex. HLA class I and class II types, where available, came from metadata supplied by the sample provider rather than from assay-based typing. Overall study results and their limits: Clinical and demographic metadata were provided uncurated, with the amount varying by source and participant.

TCRbeta CDR3 regions were amplified from genomic DNA using the immunoSEQ Assay, a bias-controlled multiplex PCR. The authors processed their data as follows. The number of nucleated cells in each sample was estimated by amplification of reference gene primers within the assay. Sequence reads were collapsed and filtered to measure the absolute abundance of every unique TCRbeta CDR3 rearrangement. For each sample, productive Simpson clonality was calculated as the square root of Simpson's diversity index across productive rearrangements. TCRdb holds this immuneACCESS table with in-frame rearrangements only. Some clones are missing; in checked studies, unresolved V genes explain under half, and the rest has no known cause. V, J and clone size are those of that table, while D and trimming were read from the DNA. Recorded for this sample are around 300,000 clones; 89% of them occurred a single time. The ten largest clonotypes hold 0.85% to 1% of the sample.

To note about this clone: Its target antigen remains unknown. No base-level quality is on record; no much larger clone is a single base apart.

Another Seattle source contributed samples from volunteer blood donors who had recovered from COVID-19. Each collaborating institution followed its own protocols to collect whole blood in K2EDTA tubes. For TCRbeta analysis, collaborator samples were shipped as frozen whole blood, as isolated PBMCs, or as DNA extracted from either sample type. The cysteine opens and the phenylalanine closes a CDR3 of 15 amino acids. Of the read, only the CDR3 DNA is kept; its 45 bases are in frame from base 1. The germline V gene (reference sequence) gives CDR1 as MNHEY and CDR2 as SMNVEV. V is cut back by 4 bases and J by 4 bases, with 8 bases in the junction unmatched.

The clonotype originates from a woman aged 40 to 55 who had recovered from COVID-19. The chain uses TRBV27 and TRBJ1-1; the junction holds 8 bases that match TRBD1. Sequenced: peripheral blood. CDR3 reads: CASSSIQGGGTEAFF. The base sequence is TGTGCCAGCAGTTCCATACAGGGGGGGGGCACTGAAGCTTTCTTT.